The 27 T cell receptor beta chains presented below share a single source sample, sequenced in a study of blood T cell repertoires in COVID-19. Only in-frame clones appear in the TCRdb table, and some are missing; sequencing was by immunoSEQ multiplex PCR. The data contain approximately 250,000 clones, roughly 86% of them singletons. Sample: peripheral blood. These receptors were taken from a man in his forties with active or convalescent COVID-19.

The V and J genes are TRBV3-1 (or the pseudogene TRBV3-2) and TRBJ1-2; D ambiguous. CDR3 length: 15 amino acids. Germline V gene data show CDR1 as LGHDT and CDR2 as YNNKEL (reference sequence). The V gene lost 4 bases and the J gene lost 4 bases, with 16 bases spanning the gap. CDR3 protein: CASSPPGIALYGYTF. The CDR3 DNA sequence: TGTGCCAGCAGCCCCCCCGGGATCGCCCTCTATGGCTACACCTTC.

The chain is built from TRBV12-5 and TRBJ2-7, with D possibly being TRBD2 (5 bases). CDR1 is LGHNT and CDR2 is FRNRAP in the germline V gene. V was clipped by 5 bases and J by 0 bases, with 17 bases between them. CDR3 size: 16 residues. The CDR3 DNA reads as TGTGCTAGTGGTCCCTTTGGAGTTGGGAGCTCCTACGAGCAGTACTTC. The encoded protein is CASGPFGVGSSYEQYF.

This clone was picked up one time. V is TRBV7-2 and J is TRBJ2-7; 9 bases agree with TRBD1. The CDR3 runs 14 residues. Germline V gene data show CDR1 as SGHTA and CDR2 as FQGNSA. V was pared by 6 bases and J by 0 bases, with 3 bases of the junction left unmatched. CDR3 amino acids: CASRPTGGSYEQYF. CDR3 DNA: TGTGCCAGCAGGCCGACAGGGGGCTCCTACGAGCAGTACTTC. The whole variable domain, filled in from reference TRBV7-2 and TRBJ2-7, reads GAGVSQSPSNKVTEKGKDVELRCDPISGHTALYWYRQSLGQGLEFLIYFQGNSAPDKSGLPSDRFSAERTGGSVSTLTIQRTQQEDSAVYLCASRPTGGSYEQYFGPGTRLTVT.

The gene calls are TRBV5-1 and TRBJ2-2; maybe TRBD2 (5 bases). Trimming left V 6 bases short and J 5 bases short, with 11 bases between. The CDR3 contains 13 residues. Germline CDR1 is SGHRS and CDR2 is YFSETQ. The DNA of the CDR3 is TGCGCCAGCAATTGGGGAGAAACCGGGGAGCTGTTTTTT. It encodes CASNWGETGELFF.

The chain has TRBV28 and TRBJ1-2, with 8 bases matching TRBD1. After removal of 7 bases from V and 4 bases from J, the junction contained 5 bases not matched to a gene. Germline CDR1 reads MDHEN; CDR2 reads SYDVKM. The CDR3 sequence is 13 residues long. DNA of the CDR3: TGTGCCAGCATGCCAGGGGGCAGCTATGGCTACACCTTC. Translated, it gives CASMPGGSYGYTF.

The CDR3 here is CAWRGQGKDEQYF. The CDR3 nucleotides are TGTGCCTGGAGAGGACAGGGTAAGGACGAGCAGTACTTC. This chain joins TRBV30 and TRBJ2-7; 8 bases fit TRBD1. This CDR3 is 13 amino acids long. J gave up 5 bases and V 3 bases, and 6 bases lay outside the gene matches. CDR1 and CDR2 (germline): GTSNPN, SVGIG (reference sequence).

The chain combines TRBV5-6 with TRBJ2-6; perhaps TRBD1 as D (5 bases). The V gene's germline CDR1 is SGHDT and CDR2 YYEEEE. The germline V and J ends were trimmed by 4 bases and 2 bases, with 16 bases remaining between them. CDR3 length: 17 residues. Written as DNA, the CDR3 is TGTGCCAGCAGCCATAAAAGCGACAGAGCTGGGGCCAACGTCCTGACTTTC. Protein sequence: CASSHKSDRAGANVLTF.

This clone is labeled as medium-sized (0.01 to 0.1%). The rearrangement links TRBV6-6 to TRBJ2-1; D possibly corresponds to TRBD2 (5 bases). CDR3 length equals 12 residues. The V end was cut by 8 bases, the J end by 4 bases, with 9 bases between. Germline V gene lookup returns CDR1 MNHNY and CDR2 SVGAGI (reference sequence). CDR3 residues: CASGSFYNEQFF. In DNA form, the CDR3 reads TGTGCCAGCGGGAGTTTTTACAATGAGCAGTTCTTC.

The chain joins TRBV19 to TRBJ2-2; 7 bases map to TRBD2. J gave up 3 bases and V 5 bases, and 9 bases lay outside the gene matches. This CDR3 is 16 amino acids long. Germline CDR1 is LNHDA and CDR2 is SQIVND (reference sequence). The CDR3 is CASSAVSAGDTGELFF. In DNA form, the CDR3 reads TGTGCCAGTAGTGCAGTTTCGGCGGGGGACACCGGGGAGCTGTTTTTT.

V is TRBV24-1 and J is TRBJ2-7; TRBD2 matches 7 bases. The V and J ends lost 4 bases and 1 base, in that order; junction bases with no gene match: 9. The CDR3 is 16 residues long. Germline V gene lookup returns CDR1 KGHDR and CDR2 SFDVKD. The CDR3 DNA reads TGTGCCACCAGTGACCCCGGGGGGTCAAGTTCCTACGAGCAGTACTTC. Translating it yields CATSDPGGSSSYEQYF.

V usage is TRBV7-9 and J usage is TRBJ1-2, with TRBD1 matching 9 bases. The V gene end was trimmed by 1 base and the J gene end by 4 bases; junction bases not matched to a gene: 4. The CDR3 loop spans 15 amino acids. CDR1 SEHNR and CDR2 FQNEAQ come from the germline V gene (reference sequence). The CDR3: CASSLGMGQGYGYTF. CDR3 in DNA: TGTGCCAGCAGCTTAGGCATGGGACAGGGCTATGGCTACACCTTC.

The rearrangement joins TRBV10-3 to TRBJ2-2; TRBD1 matches 9 bases. The CDR3 runs 14 residues. The germline gives CDR1 ENHRY, CDR2 SYGVKD. With 8 bases clipped from V and 5 bases from J, the junction kept 6 bases outside the gene matches. CDR3 protein: CAIGGQGVTGELFF. The CDR3 nucleotides are TGTGCCATCGGGGGACAGGGTGTAACCGGGGAGCTGTTTTTT.

The chain recombines TRBV5-1 with TRBJ2-2, with TRBD1 identical over 9 bases. The CDR3 loop spans 16 amino acids. The germline V gene has CDR1 SGHRS and CDR2 YFSETQ. J was trimmed by 4 bases and V by 0 bases; bases with no gene match: 4. The CDR3 bases are TGCGCCAGCAGCTTGGATGGGACAGGGTCCACCGGGGAGCTGTTTTTT. This gives the protein CASSLDGTGSTGELFF.

The chain combines TRBV7-6 with TRBJ1-2, with 7 bases fitting TRBD1. The germline V gene encodes CDR1 SGHVS and CDR2 FNYEAQ. The V segment lost 1 base and the J segment 1 base; nucleotides outside the gene matches: 3. This CDR3 contains 15 residues. The chain's CDR3 is CASSLGQGLNYGYTF. The CDR3 nucleotides are TGTGCCAGCAGCTTAGGACAGGGACTTAACTATGGCTACACCTTC.

The gene calls are TRBV5-4 and TRBJ1-2; D is undetermined. Germline V gives CDR1 SGHNT, CDR2 YYREEE (reference sequence). There are 12 residues in the CDR3. V was clipped by 0 bases and J by 6 bases, with 6 bases between them. CDR3 in amino acids: CASSLGGNGYTF. The CDR3 bases are TGTGCCAGCAGCTTGGGCGGGAATGGCTACACCTTC.

This clone was detected once. The V gene is TRBV12-3 or TRBV12-4, the J gene TRBJ1-1; D unclear. CDR3 length equals 11 residues. V was pared by 6 bases and J by 11 bases, with 13 bases between. The CDR3 loop is CASSRGPWAFF. CDR3 sequence (DNA): TGTGCCAGCAGCCGGGGTCCTTGGGCTTTCTTT.

The chain has TRBV10-1 and TRBJ2-7, with TRBD2 identical over 7 bases. This CDR3 spans 15 amino acids. The junction had 12 bases not matched to a gene; V was cut back by 5 bases and J by 5 bases. Germline V gene sequence: CDR1 WNHNN, CDR2 SYGVQD (reference sequence). As DNA, the CDR3 is TGCGCCAGCAGTACCTCGGGAGGAGTCCCCCACGAGCAGTACTTC. This gives the protein CASSTSGGVPHEQYF.

This clone was counted between two and nine times. The genes are TRBV7-2 and TRBJ2-7, with TRBD2 matching over 9 bases. CDR3 length: 15 amino acids. Unmatched junction bases numbered 8, after V lost 3 bases and J lost 5 bases. Germline-derived CDR1 and CDR2 are SGHTA and FQGNSA. The CDR3 bases are TGTGCCAGCAGCTTGGGTAGCGGGAGAGTCGACGAGCAGTACTTC. Protein sequence: CASSLGSGRVDEQYF. The full variable domain, with the rest looked up from reference TRBV7-2 and TRBJ2-7, is GAGVSQSPSNKVTEKGKDVELRCDPISGHTALYWYRQSLGQGLEFLIYFQGNSAPDKSGLPSDRFSAERTGGSVSTLTIQRTQQEDSAVYLCASSLGSGRVDEQYFGPGTRLTVT.

This chain uses TRBV7-2 with TRBJ1-5; D is unresolved. Trimming took 5 bases from V and 5 from J, leaving 19 bases between them. This CDR3 contains 16 residues. Germline values: CDR1 SGHTA, CDR2 FQGNSA. The CDR3 DNA follows: TGTGCCAGCAGCAATTCCCATGGCGGTTGGGATCAGCCCCAGCATTTT. Translated, it gives CASSNSHGGWDQPQHF.

The chain recombines TRBV29-1 with TRBJ2-3; 11 bases agree with TRBD2. This CDR3 has 18 residues. CDR1 is SQVTM and CDR2 is ANQGSEA in the germline V gene. V dropped 0 bases and J dropped 0; count of bases not matched to a gene: 8. The CDR3 DNA follows: TGCAGCGTTGAAGATCAACCTAGCGGGAGGTTCAGCACAGATACGCAGTATTTT. Translation: CSVEDQPSGRFSTDTQYF.

V usage is TRBV9 and J usage is TRBJ1-1, with D perhaps matching TRBD1 (5 bases). Trimming took 3 bases from V and 1 from J, leaving 13 bases between them. This CDR3 contains 15 residues. CDR1 and CDR2 from the germline V gene are SGDLS and YYNGEE. The CDR3 region has the DNA TGTGCCAGCAGCGCACCCGGGGGGGAGAACACTGAAGCTTTCTTT. Residues: CASSAPGGENTEAFF.

J is TRBJ1-4 and V is TRBV30; perhaps TRBD1 as D (6 bases). Between the trimmed V and J ends, which lost 5 bases and 5 bases, there was a span of 18 bases. The germline V gene encodes CDR1 GTSNPN and CDR2 SVGIG (reference sequence). The CDR3 loop spans 15 amino acids. The CDR3 nucleotides are TGTGCCTGGGATGGTATGACAGGAGGAAATGAAAAACTGTTTTTT. Its protein product is CAWDGMTGGNEKLFF. The variable domain in full, with the rest retrieved from reference TRBV30 and TRBJ1-4, is SQTIHQWPATLVQPVGSPLSLECTVEGTSNPNLYWYRQAAGRGLQLLFYSVGIGQISSEVPQNLSASRPQDRQFILSSKKLLLSDSGFYLCAWDGMTGGNEKLFFGSGTQLSVL.

J is TRBJ2-3 and V is TRBV6-5; D unclear. Germline CDR1 MNHEY, CDR2 SVGAGI. The CDR3 extends over 14 amino acids. V lost 2 bases and J lost 1, with 7 bases in between. The CDR3 DNA reads TGTGCCAGCAGTTACGTCGGTGGCACAGATACGCAGTATTTT. It translates to CASSYVGGTDTQYF.

CDR3 residues: CASSGQGRADTQYF. The CDR3 nucleotides are TGCGCCAGCAGTGGACAGGGGAGAGCAGATACGCAGTATTTT. The chain combines TRBV10-1 with TRBJ2-3; 8 positions agree with TRBD1. The CDR3 sequence is 14 residues long. Unmatched junction bases numbered 4, after V lost 4 bases and J lost 4 bases. Germline CDR1 WNHNN, CDR2 SYGVQD (reference sequence).

This chain links TRBV24-1 with TRBJ2-7; 10 positions match TRBD2. V gave up 7 bases and J gave up 4 bases; unmatched junction bases: 3. CDR3 size: 13 residues. From germline, CDR1 is KGHDR and CDR2 SFDVKD. CDR3 nucleotides: TGTGCCACCAGCACTAGCGGGGCATACGAGCAGTACTTC. The encoded protein is CATSTSGAYEQYF.

This clone was detected only a few times. CDR3 in DNA: TGTGCCAGTAGTCCCCCCCGGACAGCGATCAATCAGCCCCAGCATTTT. As protein: CASSPPRTAINQPQHF. This chain connects TRBV19 to TRBJ1-5, with D perhaps TRBD1 (6 bases). The CDR3 is 16 amino acids. Trimming removed 5 bases at V and 3 bases at J, with 17 bases between. The germline CDR1 and CDR2 sequences are LNHDA and SQIVND (reference sequence).

V and J are TRBV6-1 and TRBJ2-7, with 7 bases matching TRBD2. Germline trimming cut 1 base from V and 5 bases from J; bases unmatched to any gene: 5. Germline V CDR1 and CDR2: MNHNS, SASEGT. This CDR3 has 14 amino acids. CDR3 coding DNA: TGTGCCAGCAGTGAAGGGCTAGCGGTTGACGAGCAGTACTTC. This gives the protein CASSEGLAVDEQYF.